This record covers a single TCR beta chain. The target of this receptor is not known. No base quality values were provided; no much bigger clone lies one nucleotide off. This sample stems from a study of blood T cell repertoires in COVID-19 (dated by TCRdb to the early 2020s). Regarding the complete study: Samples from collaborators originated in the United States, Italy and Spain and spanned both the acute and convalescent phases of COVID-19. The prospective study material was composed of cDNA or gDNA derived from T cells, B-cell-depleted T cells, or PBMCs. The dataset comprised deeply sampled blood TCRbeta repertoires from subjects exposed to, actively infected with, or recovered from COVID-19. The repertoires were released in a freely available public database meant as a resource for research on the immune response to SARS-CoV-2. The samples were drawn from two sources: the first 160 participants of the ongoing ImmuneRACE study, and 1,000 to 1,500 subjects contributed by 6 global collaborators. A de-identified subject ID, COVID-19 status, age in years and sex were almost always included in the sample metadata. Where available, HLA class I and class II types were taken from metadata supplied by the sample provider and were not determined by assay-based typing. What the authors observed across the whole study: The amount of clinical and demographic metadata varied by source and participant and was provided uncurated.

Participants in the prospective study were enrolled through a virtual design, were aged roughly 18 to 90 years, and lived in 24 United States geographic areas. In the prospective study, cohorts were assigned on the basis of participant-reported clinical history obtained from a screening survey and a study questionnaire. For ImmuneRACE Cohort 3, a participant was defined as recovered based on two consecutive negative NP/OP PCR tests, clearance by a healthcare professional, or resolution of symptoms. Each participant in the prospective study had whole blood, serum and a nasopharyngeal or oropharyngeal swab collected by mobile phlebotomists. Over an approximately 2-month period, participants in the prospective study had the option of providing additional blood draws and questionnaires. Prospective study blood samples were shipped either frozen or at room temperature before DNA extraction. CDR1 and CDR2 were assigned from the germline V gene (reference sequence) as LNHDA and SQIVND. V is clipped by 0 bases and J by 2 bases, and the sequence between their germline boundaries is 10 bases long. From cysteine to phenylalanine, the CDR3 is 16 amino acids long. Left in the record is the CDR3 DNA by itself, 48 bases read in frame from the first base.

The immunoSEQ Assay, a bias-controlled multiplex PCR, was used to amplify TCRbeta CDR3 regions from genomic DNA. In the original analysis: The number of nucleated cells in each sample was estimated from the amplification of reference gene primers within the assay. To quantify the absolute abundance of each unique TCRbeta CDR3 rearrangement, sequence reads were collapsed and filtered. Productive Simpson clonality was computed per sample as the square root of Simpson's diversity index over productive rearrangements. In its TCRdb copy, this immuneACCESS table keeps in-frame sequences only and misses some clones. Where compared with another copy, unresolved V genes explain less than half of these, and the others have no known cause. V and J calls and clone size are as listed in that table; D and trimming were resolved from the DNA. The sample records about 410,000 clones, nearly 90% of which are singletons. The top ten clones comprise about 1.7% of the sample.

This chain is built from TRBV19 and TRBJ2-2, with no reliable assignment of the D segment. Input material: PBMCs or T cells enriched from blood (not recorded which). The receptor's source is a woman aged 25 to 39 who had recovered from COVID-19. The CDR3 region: CASSIDLGLNTGELFF. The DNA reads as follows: TGTGCCAGTAGTATAGATCTAGGCCTTAACACCGGGGAGCTGTTTTTT.